Detailed here is one T cell receptor beta chain. This sample was included in a study of shared clonotypes between healthy human individuals. Measured with immunoSEQ multiplex PCR; TCRdb has only the in-frame clones, and not every one. The sample yields 2,500,000 or so clones, over 85% seen once. The length of the CDR3 is 17 residues. Germline CDR1 is ENHRY and CDR2 is SYGVKD. The V end was cut by 3 bases, the J end by 0 bases, with 15 bases between. The receptor's source is a young man in good health. Some clones in this sample may be carry-over from other donors' samples. The chain carries TRBV10-3 and TRBJ1-5; no definite D call. The sample consisted of naive CD4+ T cells from PBMCs. Subset noted: CD45RA+ positively selected. CDR3 region: CAISDNQTRYSNQPQHF. DNA of the CDR3: TGTGCCATCAGTGATAATCAGACACGTTATAGCAATCAGCCCCAGCATTTT.